The present TCR beta chain was sequenced within a study of blood T cell repertoires in COVID-19. The overall study: Whether acute or convalescent, the COVID-19 samples came from the United States, Italy and Spain.

A single count supports this clone. V was shortened by 1 base and J by 1 base, with 7 bases between the two germline ends. The germline CDR1 and CDR2 sequences are SNHLY and FYNNEI. The CDR3 consists of 15 residues. In the authors' methods: Scientists estimated how many nucleated cells there were by amplifying reference gene primers. Assay: immunoSEQ multiplex PCR; the TCRdb copy retains only in-frame clones and omits some. The V and J calls and clone size come from that table; D and trimming were worked out from the DNA. The sample yields about 190,000 clones, around four fifths seen once. Sequencing was performed on peripheral blood. The rearrangement joins TRBV2 to TRBJ2-2; D gene uncertain. The clonotype originates from a human donor in a cohort sampled during active COVID-19. The CDR3 region has the DNA TGTGCCAGCAGTGAAGACGGGTGGAACACCGGGGAGCTGTTTTTT. It is translated as CASSEDGWNTGELFF.